At least ten counts were recorded for the clone carrying this TCR beta chain. Indicated time point: after trial treatment. As to treatment: LDRT plus nivolumab, ipilimumab, low-dose cyclophosphamide and aspirin (RACIN trial). Every donor's regimen consisted of nivolumab, ipilimumab, aspirin, low-dose cyclophosphamide and low-dose radiotherapy. The sample is drawn from a study of low-dose radiotherapy and immunotherapy resistance in tumors. At the level of the study: Cohort 1 was given 0.5 Gy fractions every 2 weeks, 6.5 Gy in total. Patients were treated with intravenous nivolumab at 240 mg every two weeks and were also dosed with ipilimumab at 1 mg/kg every six weeks. Cohort 2 was treated with 1 Gy per fraction every two weeks, amounting to 13 Gy across 26 weeks.

First-strand cDNA used TRAV- and TRBV-specific primers, covering alpha and beta chains. TCRs were amplified for approximately 21 PCR cycles with a constant-region primer and V-primer adapter. TCRdb redid the calling of the reads with MiXCR, one entry per CDR3 protein. The repertoire has around 80,000 distinct CDR3 sequences, around 17% of them found once; the top ten carry approximately 1.5%. The germline CDR1 and CDR2 sequences are LGHNA and YNFKEQ. This CDR3 is built from 14 residues. Trimming pared 1 base from V and 0 bases from J, leaving 6 bases between. V gene TRBV4-2 combines with J gene TRBJ1-2; D is unclear. The receptor was derived from a male donor with prostate cancer. Sample: PBMCs, taken after low-dose radiotherapy plus immunotherapy. The CDR3 DNA follows: TGTGCCAGCAGCCAAGCCCAGGCTAACTATGGCTACACCTTC. Protein: CASSQAQANYGYTF.